Each of the 27 T cell receptor beta chains below was sequenced from the same sample in a study of blood T cells in healthy people across ages. Then a second PCR, running roughly 7 to 11 cycles, was carried out with a sample-barcoded 5' primer and a J-beta primer mix. TCRdb re-called the 5' RACE reads with MiXCR, one entry per CDR3 protein. The profile covers 1.5 million to 2 million distinct CDR3 sequences, with around 50% appearing a single time and less than 2.5% taken by the ten largest. Sequencing input: blood. The receptors here all came from a middle-aged woman in good health.

J is TRBJ2-7 and V is TRBV18, with D uncertain. The CDR3 runs 15 residues. V lost 6 bases and J lost 2, with 17 bases in between. Germline assignment: CDR1 KGHSH and CDR2 LQKENI. CDR3 in DNA: TGTGCCAGCTCCCTCCTCGATACCGAGACCTACGAGCAGTACTTC. Its protein is CASSLLDTETYEQYF.

V usage is TRBV29-1 and J usage is TRBJ2-1, with D maybe TRBD1 (6 bases). Trimming left V 3 bases short and J 12 bases short, with 12 bases between. Looked up from germline, CDR1 is SQVTM and CDR2 is ANQGSEA. This CDR3 contains 11 residues. The DNA of the CDR3 is TGCAGCGTTGACCCTGACAGGAGGCAGTTCTTC. This codes for CSVDPDRRQFF.

This clonotype turned up a few times. The genes are TRBV18 and TRBJ2-3; 7 positions agree with TRBD2. The junction had 19 bases not matched to a gene; V was cut back by 3 bases and J by 1 base. Germline-derived CDR1 and CDR2 are KGHSH and LQKENI. CDR3 length: 20 amino acids. The CDR3 protein is CASSPARKGGSNGGTDTQYF. CDR3 coding DNA: TGTGCCAGCTCACCCGCTCGGAAGGGCGGGAGCAATGGTGGCACAGATACGCAGTATTTT.

This clonotype was detected a few times. The chain is built from TRBV7-9 and TRBJ2-3; D is uncertain. The CDR3 loop spans 16 amino acids. V dropped 0 bases and J dropped 4 bases, with 14 bases sitting between them. Germline CDR1 reads SEHNR; CDR2 reads FQNEAQ (reference sequence). The CDR3 loop is CASSLAQTYLADTQYF. CDR3 coding DNA: TGTGCCAGCAGCTTAGCCCAGACTTATTTGGCAGATACGCAGTATTTT.

At least ten counts were recorded for this clonotype. The chain uses TRBV6-2 or TRBV6-3 and TRBJ2-7, with D unclear. This CDR3 has 16 amino acids. V lost 6 bases to trimming and J lost 1 base, with 19 bases between them. CDR1 and CDR2 (germline): MNHEY, SVGEGT. This chain's CDR3 is CASSLPTEPYSYEQYF. CDR3 coding DNA: TGTGCCAGCAGCCTCCCGACCGAGCCCTATTCCTACGAGCAGTACTTC.

The CDR3 DNA is TGTGCCAGCAGCCAAGAGGTAGCAGATACGCAGTATTTT. It yields the protein CASSQEVADTQYF. J is TRBJ2-3 and V is TRBV4-2; D uncertain. From germline, CDR1 is LGHNA and CDR2 YNFKEQ. V lost 0 bases and J lost 4, with 5 bases in between. This CDR3 region has 13 residues.

This clonotype was found a few times. This chain joins TRBV7-2 and TRBJ2-5, with D possibly being TRBD2 (6 bases). The CDR3 totals 16 residues. V lost 2 bases to trimming and J lost 1 base, with 14 bases between them. Germline assignment: CDR1 SGHTA and CDR2 FQGNSA. For the CDR3, the DNA is TGTGCCAGCAGCTTAAGACGGGGGATATTCCAAGAGACCCAGTACTTC. Translation: CASSLRRGIFQETQYF.

Notes on this clonotype: Germline and junction disagree at one end, which may indicate a read error. The chain couples TRBV2 to TRBJ2-1, with 8 bases that match TRBD2. The CDR3 has 13 residues. Germline assignment: CDR1 SNHLY and CDR2 FYNNEI. This CDR3 is CASNGGAYNKQFF. The CDR3 nucleotides are TGTGCCAGTAACGGGGGGGCGTACAATAAGCAGTTCTTC.

J is TRBJ2-7 and V is TRBV20-1, with D possibly being TRBD2 (6 bases). The J call is uncertain, as TRBJ2-5 better fits the DNA end. CDR3 length: 15 residues. The germline CDR1 and CDR2 sequences are DFQATT and SNEGSKA (reference sequence). The CDR3 is CSARGWGELGETQYF. The CDR3 DNA is TGCAGTGCTAGAGGATGGGGGGAGCTCGGAGAGACCCAGTACTTC.

The chain is built from TRBV6-2 or TRBV6-3 and TRBJ2-7; 8 bases line up with TRBD2. The last part of the DNA fits TRBJ2-5 better; the J call may be wrong. The CDR3 spans 16 residues. Germline CDR1 MNHEY, CDR2 SVGEGT. CDR3 in DNA: TGTGCCAGCAGTTACGGGCTCGGGCCTAGCGGGGAGACCCAGTACTTC. It encodes CASSYGLGPSGETQYF.

The chain couples TRBV20-1 to TRBJ1-1; weak D call: TRBD1 (5 bases). V gave up 0 bases and J gave up 4 bases, with 24 bases separating them. The CDR3 extends over 18 amino acids. CDR1 and CDR2 (germline): DFQATT, SNEGSKA (reference sequence). CDR3 sequence (DNA): TGCAGTGCTAGAGATCCCAGGGAGGGTCTGGGCGGAAGCACTGAAGCTTTCTTT. It codes for CSARDPREGLGGSTEAFF.

This clonotype was observed a few times. The chain combines TRBV12-3 or TRBV12-4 with TRBJ2-7, with a weak D call TRBD1 (6 bases). V dropped 4 bases and J dropped 2 bases, with 9 bases sitting between them. The CDR3 contains 13 residues. The CDR3 is CASSWTAPYEQYF. The CDR3 region has the DNA TGTGCCAGCAGTTGGACAGCACCCTACGAGCAGTACTTC.

The chain joins TRBV6-1 to TRBJ2-3, with D uncertain. This CDR3 contains 13 residues. Germline loops: CDR1 MNHNS, CDR2 SASEGT. With 7 bases removed from V and 3 bases from J, the gap between germline ends came to 11 bases. CDR3 sequence reads: CASTLFGTDTQYF. In DNA, the CDR3 is TGTGCCAGCACCCTCTTTGGGACAGATACGCAGTATTTT.

This chain connects TRBV27 to TRBJ1-5, with unresolved D. Germline V gene lookup returns CDR1 MNHEY and CDR2 SMNVEV (reference sequence). This CDR3 is built from 13 residues. V was clipped by 5 bases and J by 5 bases, with 10 bases between them. CDR3: CASSDGTDQPQHF. As DNA, the CDR3 is TGTGCCAGCAGTGACGGAACCGATCAGCCCCAGCATTTT.

This clonotype was detected a few times. The chain is built from TRBV6-2 or TRBV6-3 and TRBJ2-1, with 10 nucleotides matching TRBD2. V lost 0 bases, J lost 3 bases, and 5 bases stayed unmatched. Germline V CDR1 and CDR2: MNHEY, SVGEGT. The CDR3 contains 17 residues. The CDR3 spells CASSYSVAGGIYNEQFF. The DNA of the CDR3 is TGTGCCAGCAGTTACTCGGTAGCGGGGGGTATCTACAATGAGCAGTTCTTC.

This clonotype was seen a few times. The chain links TRBV20-1 to TRBJ2-3; 9 bases match TRBD1. The CDR3 runs to 14 residues. The germline V gene encodes CDR1 DFQATT and CDR2 SNEGSKA (reference sequence). V dropped 5 bases and J dropped 4; count of bases not matched to a gene: 7. This CDR3 is CSAGTGSAPDTQYF. CDR3 coding DNA: TGCAGTGCTGGGACAGGGTCCGCACCAGATACGCAGTATTTT.

This clonotype was detected only once. This sequence joins TRBV20-1 and TRBJ2-5; unclear D gene. The germline V gene has CDR1 DFQATT and CDR2 SNEGSKA (reference sequence). The germline V and J ends were trimmed by 5 bases and 1 base, with 17 bases remaining between them. The CDR3 contains 15 residues. CDR3 sequence: CSASRVAVGQETQYF. CDR3 DNA: TGCAGTGCTTCCCGAGTCGCGGTGGGCCAAGAGACCCAGTACTTC.

This sequence joins TRBV5-1 and TRBJ1-2; TRBD1 aligns across 9 bases. The CDR3 runs to 14 residues. CDR1 SGHRS and CDR2 YFSETQ come from the germline V gene. V gave up 6 bases and J gave up 6 bases; unmatched junction bases: 9. The CDR3 bases are TGCGCCAGCACCCACTCGGGACAGGGCCATGGCTACACCTTC. It yields the protein CASTHSGQGHGYTF.

The chain recombines TRBV7-2 with TRBJ2-4; 8 bases match TRBD1. The end of the DNA fits TRBJ2-5 better, so the J call may be wrong. Germline V gene lookup returns CDR1 SGHTA and CDR2 FQGNSA. The CDR3 contains 15 residues. The CDR3 region is CASSRQTGVGETQYF. For the CDR3, the DNA is TGTGCCAGCAGCCGACAGACAGGGGTCGGGGAGACCCAGTACTTC.

Concerning this clonotype: The junction departs from the called germline gene at one end, perhaps through a read error. This chain connects TRBV7-7 to TRBJ2-7, with D possibly being TRBD2 (6 bases). The better agreement between TRBJ2-5 and the DNA end casts doubt on the J call. Germline V lookup: CDR1 SSHAT, CDR2 FNYEAQ (reference sequence). CDR3 length: 14 amino acids. DNA of the CDR3: TGTGCTAGCAGCCCCGGCGGGAAGGGAGAGACCCAGTACTTC. Protein sequence: CASSPGGKGETQYF.

This clonotype has ten or more counts. The chain joins TRBV6-4 to TRBJ2-3; possible D gene TRBD2, 6 bases. The CDR3 extends over 13 amino acids. Germline V gene sequence: CDR1 MRHNA, CDR2 SNTAGT. V was pared by 6 bases and J by 0 bases, with 7 bases between. The CDR3 reads CASSGGSTDTQYF. The CDR3 coding sequence is TGTGCCAGCAGCGGGGGTAGCACAGATACGCAGTATTTT.

This rearrangement joins TRBV2 to TRBJ2-1, with a weak D call TRBD2 (5 bases). V gave up 7 bases and J gave up 0 bases, with 13 bases separating them. Germline lookup yields CDR1 SNHLY and CDR2 FYNNEI. This CDR3 region has 15 residues. The CDR3 here is CASISPGNSYNEQFF. The CDR3 region has the DNA TGTGCCAGCATCTCACCCGGGAACTCCTACAATGAGCAGTTCTTC.

The rearrangement joins TRBV6-1 to TRBJ2-1; 12 bases fit TRBD2. Germline CDR1 is MNHNS and CDR2 is SASEGT. The CDR3 runs 17 residues. The ends lost 5 bases at V and 8 bases at J; junction bases unmatched: 13. The CDR3 nucleotides read TGTGCCAGCAGTCTATATATACTAGCGGGGGGTTTCGATGAGCAGTTCTTC. Amino acid sequence: CASSLYILAGGFDEQFF.

The CDR3: CASSFQPRKGDTQYF. The CDR3 nucleotides read TGTGCCAGCAGCTTTCAACCGAGGAAGGGAGATACGCAGTATTTT. This chain connects TRBV5-6 to TRBJ2-3; no firm D call. The CDR3 loop spans 15 amino acids. The germline V and J ends were trimmed by 2 bases and 5 bases, with 15 bases remaining between them. Germline-derived CDR1 and CDR2 are SGHDT and YYEEEE.

The chain employs TRBV6-5 and TRBJ2-7; D is perhaps TRBD1 (6 bases). Trimming left V 2 bases short and J 3 bases short, with 8 bases between. CDR1 and CDR2 from the germline V gene are MNHEY and SVGAGI. CDR3 length equals 13 residues. CDR3 amino acids: CASSYVDSYEQYF. In nucleotides, the CDR3 is TGTGCCAGCAGTTACGTGGACAGCTACGAGCAGTACTTC.

J is TRBJ2-4 and V is TRBV10-3; 8 positions match TRBD1. TRBJ2-7 explains the end of the DNA better; the J call may be wrong. Germline CDR1 and CDR2: ENHRY and SYGVKD. The CDR3 contains 14 residues. The CDR3 spells CASTARDRLYEQYF. DNA of the CDR3: TGTGCCAGCACGGCAAGGGACAGGTTGTACGAGCAGTACTTC.

The chain employs TRBV28 and TRBJ2-5; 10 positions match TRBD1. The CDR3 is made up of 15 amino acids. Germline assignment: CDR1 MDHEN and CDR2 SYDVKM. V was clipped by 4 bases and J by 5 bases; unmatched bases: 7. CDR3 amino acids: CASSSLDRGRETQYF. Written as DNA, the CDR3 is TGTGCCAGCAGTTCCCTCGACAGGGGGCGCGAGACCCAGTACTTC.